This note documents a single T cell receptor (beta chain) sequence. Its antigen is not yet known. Qualities for individual bases were not recorded, and no much larger clone is one base off. TCRbeta CDR3 regions were amplified from genomic DNA by means of the immunoSEQ Assay, a bias-controlled multiplex PCR. The authors processed their data as follows. The number of nucleated cells in each sample was estimated by amplification of reference gene primers within the assay. To quantify the absolute abundance of each unique TCRbeta CDR3 rearrangement, sequence reads were collapsed and filtered. Productive Simpson clonality was computed per sample as the square root of Simpson's diversity index over productive rearrangements. This immuneACCESS table, as held by TCRdb, lists in-frame sequences with V and J called but not all clones. Of the missing ones, under half trace to an unresolved V gene in checked studies; the others have no known cause. V and J calls and clone size follow that table, whereas D and trimming were derived from the DNA. For this sample the table gives roughly 70,000 clones, of which about four fifths were detected only once. The ten largest make up about 15% of the sample.

The entry originates in a study of blood T cell repertoires in COVID-19 (TCRdb year 2020). Background for the entire study: Samples from collaborators originated in the United States, Italy and Spain and spanned both the acute and convalescent phases of COVID-19. Subjects who had been exposed to COVID-19, were actively infected with it, or had recovered from it provided the deeply sampled blood TCRbeta repertoires that made up the dataset. Nearly every sample came with metadata listing a de-identified subject ID, COVID-19 status, age in years and sex. Samples were obtained from the ongoing ImmuneRACE study (first 160 participants) and from roughly 1,300 subjects provided by 6 global collaborators. Where available, HLA class I and class II types were obtained from metadata supplied by the sample provider rather than from assay-based typing. The repertoires were released in a freely available public database intended as a resource for research on the immune response to SARS-CoV-2. The material from the prospective study consisted of cDNA or gDNA derived from T cells, B-cell-depleted T cells, or PBMCs. On the study overall, not on this receptor specifically: How much clinical and demographic metadata was included differed by source and by participant, and the metadata was provided uncurated.

At one collaborating source in Seattle, patients were enrolled during active infection and were followed longitudinally through the course of disease. Collaborating institutions collected whole blood in K2EDTA tubes following their own protocols. Collaborator samples were shipped for TCRbeta analysis as frozen whole blood, isolated PBMCs, or DNA extracted from either sample type. The V end loses 3 bases and the J end loses 2 bases, and a stretch of 9 bases separates them. Sequences SGHNT (CDR1) and YENEEA (CDR2) are obtained from the germline V gene. Taken from cysteine to phenylalanine, the CDR3 has 14 residues. Just the 42-base CDR3 DNA is kept, in frame starting at base 1.

The specimen was peripheral blood. The sequence links TRBV11-3 to TRBJ2-3, with TRBD2 perhaps the D gene, on 6 matching bases. The origin of this receptor is a man in his 60s with COVID-19, enrolled during active disease. The sequenced DNA: TGTGCCAGCAGCTTCGGGGGATTCACAGATACGCAGTATTTT. Translated, it gives CASSFGGFTDTQYF.